The 2 T cell receptor beta chains reported below all come from one sample, sequenced in a study of PD-1 blockade in classical Hodgkin lymphoma. Each patient relapsed following autologous stem cell transplantation, and prior brentuximab vedotin exposure differed. Only in-frame clones appear in the TCRdb table, and some are missing; sequencing was by immunoSEQ multiplex PCR. The repertoire holds roughly 50,000 clones, with around 80% as singletons. The sequencing used peripheral blood mononuclear cells (PBMCs), collected before the second cycle of nivolumab. These receptors came from a human donor with classical Hodgkin lymphoma.

A note on this clone: A much larger clone sits a single nucleotide away, making a read error possible. The V gene is TRBV30, the J gene TRBJ1-5, with D possibly matching TRBD1 (6 bases). This CDR3 region has 13 residues. In germline, CDR1 is GTSNPN, CDR2 SVGIG (reference sequence). Trimming pared 4 bases from V and 7 bases from J, leaving 14 bases between. In DNA, the CDR3 is TGTGCCTGGAACGGAGCAGGGGAGCAGCCCCAGCATTTT. It yields the protein CAWNGAGEQPQHF.

The rearrangement links TRBV7-9 to TRBJ2-7; TRBD2 might be the D (7 bases). Trimming stripped 2 bases from V and 6 bases from J, with 20 bases between. Germline V gives CDR1 SEHNR, CDR2 FQNEAQ (reference sequence). This CDR3 is built from 16 residues. CDR3 in DNA: TGTGCCAGCAGCTTATCTAGGCGGGGGCCAGAGTTCGAGCAGTACTTC. Translation: CASSLSRRGPEFEQYF.